This T cell receptor beta chain was retrieved from a study of shared clonotypes between healthy human individuals. V was pared by 4 bases and J by 2 bases, with 12 bases between. The CDR3 runs to 14 residues. Germline V CDR1 and CDR2: LGHNA, YNFKEQ. The assay was run at deep level. Measured with immunoSEQ multiplex PCR; TCRdb has only the in-frame clones, and not every one. This table has about a million clones, 70% to 85% appearing once. The gene calls are TRBV4-2 and TRBJ2-7, with D possibly being TRBD2 (6 bases). Sequencing was done on a sample of memory CD4+ T cells from PBMCs. Subset described: CD45RA-negative fraction. The clonotype comes from a man younger than 35 in good health. Some clones in this sample may be carry-over from other donors' samples. CDR3 loop: CASSRGVGAYEQYF. CDR3 bases: TGTGCCAGCAGCCGGGGGGTGGGAGCCTACGAGCAGTACTTC.